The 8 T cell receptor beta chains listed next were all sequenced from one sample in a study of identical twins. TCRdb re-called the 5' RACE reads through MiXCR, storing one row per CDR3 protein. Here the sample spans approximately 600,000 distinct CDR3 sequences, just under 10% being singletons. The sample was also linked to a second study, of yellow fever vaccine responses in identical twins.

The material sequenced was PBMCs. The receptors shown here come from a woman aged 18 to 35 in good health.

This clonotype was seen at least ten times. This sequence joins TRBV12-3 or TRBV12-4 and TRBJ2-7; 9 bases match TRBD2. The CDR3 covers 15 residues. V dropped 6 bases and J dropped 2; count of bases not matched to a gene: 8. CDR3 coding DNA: TGTGCCAGCAGACCCTCACTAGCGGGTCCCTACGAGCAGTACTTC. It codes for CASRPSLAGPYEQYF.

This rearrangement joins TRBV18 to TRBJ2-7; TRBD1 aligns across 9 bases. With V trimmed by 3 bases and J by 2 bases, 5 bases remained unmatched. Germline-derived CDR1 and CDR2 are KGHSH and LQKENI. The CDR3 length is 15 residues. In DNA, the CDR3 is TGTGCCAGCTCACCTACGACAGGGGGAGCCTACGAGCAGTACTTC. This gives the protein CASSPTTGGAYEQYF.

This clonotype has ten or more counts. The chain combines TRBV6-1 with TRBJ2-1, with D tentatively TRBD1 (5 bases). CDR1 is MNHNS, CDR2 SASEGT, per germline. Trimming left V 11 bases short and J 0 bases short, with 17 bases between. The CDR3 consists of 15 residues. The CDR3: CARYNGAYSYNEQFF. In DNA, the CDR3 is TGTGCCCGGTATAATGGGGCCTACTCCTACAATGAGCAGTTCTTC.

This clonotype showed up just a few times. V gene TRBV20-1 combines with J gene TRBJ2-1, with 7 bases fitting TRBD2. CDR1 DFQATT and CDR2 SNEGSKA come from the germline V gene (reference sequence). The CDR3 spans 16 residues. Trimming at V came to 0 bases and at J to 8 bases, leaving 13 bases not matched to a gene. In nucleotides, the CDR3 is TGCAGTGCTAGAGATGGGTCAGCGGGGCTTTTCTATGAGCAGTTCTTC. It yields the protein CSARDGSAGLFYEQFF.

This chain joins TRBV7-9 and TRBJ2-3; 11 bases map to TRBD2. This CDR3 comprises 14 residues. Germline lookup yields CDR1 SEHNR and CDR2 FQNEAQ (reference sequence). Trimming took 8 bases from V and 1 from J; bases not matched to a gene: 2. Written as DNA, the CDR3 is TGTGCCAGCCAGACTAGCGGGGGCACAGATACGCAGTATTTT. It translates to CASQTSGGTDTQYF.

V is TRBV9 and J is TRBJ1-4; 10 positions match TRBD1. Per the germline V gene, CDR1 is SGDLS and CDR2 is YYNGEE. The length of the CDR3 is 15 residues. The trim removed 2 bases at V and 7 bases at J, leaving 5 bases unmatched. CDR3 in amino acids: CASSVTGGGGEKLFF. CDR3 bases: TGTGCCAGCAGCGTGACAGGGGGCGGAGGTGAAAAACTGTTTTTT.

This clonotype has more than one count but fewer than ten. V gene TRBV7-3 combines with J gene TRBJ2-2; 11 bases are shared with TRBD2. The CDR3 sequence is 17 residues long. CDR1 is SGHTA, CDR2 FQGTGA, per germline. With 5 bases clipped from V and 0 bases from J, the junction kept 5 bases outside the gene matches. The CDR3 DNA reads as TGTGCCAGCAGCACCGGACTAGCGGGCGCGAACACCGGGGAGCTGTTTTTT. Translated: CASSTGLAGANTGELFF.

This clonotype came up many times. The CDR3: CASSSSRPSGGHKDSYNEQFF. The DNA of the CDR3 is TGTGCCAGCAGCTCTTCCCGCCCTAGCGGGGGGCATAAGGACTCCTACAATGAGCAGTTCTTC. The chain links TRBV11-3 to TRBJ2-1; 11 bases line up with TRBD2. After removal of 4 bases from V and 0 bases from J, the junction contained 17 bases not matched to a gene. This CDR3 has 21 residues. From germline, CDR1 is SGHNT and CDR2 YENEEA.